The present entry profiles one T cell receptor (beta chain) with its context. TCRdb processed the RT-PCR reads anew with MiXCR; each CDR3 protein has one entry. This sample yields roughly 1,300 distinct CDR3 sequences, of which less than 35% are seen a single time; roughly 40% belongs to the top ten. These data come from a study of patients and donors after allogeneic stem cell transplantation. V lost 5 bases to trimming and J lost 9 bases, with 13 bases between them. CDR3 length equals 12 residues. Germline loops: CDR1 SGHVS, CDR2 FNYEAQ. The sequence derives from a human donor who was either an allogeneic HSCT recipient or a stem cell or donor lymphocyte infusion donor (not recorded which). It is not recorded whose cells these are; they may come from a transplant donor. The J gene is TRBJ2-5, the V gene TRBV7-6; D ambiguous. Sequenced: blood, either unsorted or a sorted T cell fraction (not recorded which). CDR3 coding DNA: TGTGCCAGCAGCCACTCGTTCGAGGCCCAGTACTTC. It translates to CASSHSFEAQYF.